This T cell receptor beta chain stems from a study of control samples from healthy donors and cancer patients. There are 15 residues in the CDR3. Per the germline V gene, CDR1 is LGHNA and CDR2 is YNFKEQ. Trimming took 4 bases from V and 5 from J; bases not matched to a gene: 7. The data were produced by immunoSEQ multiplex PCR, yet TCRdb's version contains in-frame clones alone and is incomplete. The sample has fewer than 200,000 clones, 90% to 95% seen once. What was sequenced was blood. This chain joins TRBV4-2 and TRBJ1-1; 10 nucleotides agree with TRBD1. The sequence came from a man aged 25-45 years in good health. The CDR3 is CASSPPTGGQTEAFF. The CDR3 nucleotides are TGTGCCAGCAGCCCGCCGACAGGGGGCCAGACTGAAGCTTTCTTT.